This TCR beta chain derives from a study of shared clonotypes between healthy human individuals (dated by TCRdb to the early 2020s). Context from the whole study: A couple of women and a few men aged 18 to 49 years were included in the cohort. Per donor, leukapheresis produced somewhere between about 0.94 and 9 billion PBMCs. For each donor, three plates each were used for CD4 naive and CD4 memory, two plates were used for CD8 naive, and one plate was used for CD8 memory. To increase sequencing depth and limit assay-specific biases, different laboratories used diverse techniques to prepare libraries and sequence TCR repertoires. To estimate repertoire size and how much clonotypes are shared between individuals, the study performed deep sequencing of blood TCR repertoires from about 5 healthy adults.

The investigation overall reported the following: Compared with non-shared clonotypes, clonotypes shared by all four sorted-subset donors had higher generation probabilities. Rarefaction of sorted-subset datasets indicated incomplete sequencing despite the large sequencing depth. Sharing across a few donors was observed for about 5% of naive CD4, 3.5% of naive CD8, around 2.5% of memory CD4, and about 0.4% of memory CD8 clonotypes. Naive subsets generally had larger estimated clonotype richness than memory subsets. Pairwise subsampling led to the expectation that sequencing depth would affect the degree of clonotype sharing among donors. Sampling was restricted to blood, and TCR repertoires in tissue are likely to differ from TCR repertoires in blood. Because the study included a small number of donors, the genetic and exposure-history diversity represented was limited.

Using the deep immunoSEQ assay, multiplex PCR amplified TCR CDR3 regions from genomic DNA. Genomic DNA extracted from each cell subset was distributed evenly over all wells of several immunoSEQ 96-well plates, and each plate served as one replicate. Each replicate PCR for sorted subsets received 200 ng genomic DNA, equal to tens of thousands of T cell genomes. The purified libraries were quantified using a Qubit 3.0 fluorometer, sized with a Bioanalyzer 2100, and then quantified again using the KAPA Library Quantification kit. A separate single-read 150-cycle Illumina NextSeq 550 flow cell was used to sequence each immunoSEQ 96-well plate. In the authors' own workflow: The immunoSEQ output contained only junctional sequences without quality scores, so filtering could not match that applied to full-length reads. To assign V/J genes and CDR3, sequences were annotated using PyIR, a Python wrapper for IgBLAST v1.9, with IMGT germline references. Reads were filtered out if the reads had weak V/J assignments (E-value above 1e-6), no CDR3, stop codons, out-of-frame junctions, or ambiguous translated residues. V3J clonotypes were defined as sequences sharing an identical inferred V gene, J gene, and CDR3 amino acid sequence. Percentage overlap between repertoires was calculated by dividing the number of shared unique clonotypes by the size of the smaller repertoire. Three approaches were used to assess repertoire richness: RTK rarefaction, the Chao1 estimator, and Recon v2.1 estimates of unobserved clonotypes. Generation probabilities were computed with OLGA for all TCRbeta clonotypes obtained by the gDNA method from a few donors. TCRdb carries this immuneACCESS record with in-frame sequences only. Its versions omit some clonotypes, under half of them owing to an unresolved V gene in the studies checked, with the rest unexplained. For V, J and clone size, that table is used; D and trimming come from the DNA. This sample has about 2.2 million clones in its table, and about 93% of those were observed once. 1.5% to 2% of the sample is held by the ten biggest clonotypes.

CD8 naive samples were obtained by positive selection for CCR7 among CD45RO-negative cells, yielding a CD45RA+CCR7+ population from which TemRA cells were excluded. The donors were healthy, HIV-negative adults with no recently reported acute infections or vaccinations. Every donor was a Caucasian adult living in Nashville, Tennessee, USA. After blood collection by leukapheresis, PBMCs were isolated using Ficoll-Histopaque density gradient centrifugation and then cryopreserved in the vapor phase of liquid nitrogen. Analytical flow cytometry was used to check the purity and quantity of every magnetically sorted T cell population. Each sorted fraction had its genomic DNA isolated and then quantified by UV absorbance on a Nanodrop 2000c. Note on this clone: Its binding antigen is unknown. No much larger clonotype is one base removed from it; base qualities were not supplied.

The CDR3, from cysteine to phenylalanine, totals 14 residues. This entry keeps only the CDR3 DNA: 42 bases, framed from base 1. CDR1 and CDR2 were assigned from the germline V gene as MDHEN and SYDVKM. Cut back by 5 bases and 5 bases, the V and J ends lie 15 bases apart. The sample taken for sequencing was naive CD8+ T cells from PBMCs. The intended sense of this specimen's cell subset or site label: CD45RA+CCR7+. The chain is made from TRBV28 and TRBJ2-5, with a weak D call of TRBD1 (5 bases match). The clonotype originates from a man aged 18-30 years in good health. Some clones in this sample may be carry-over from other donors' samples. The DNA sequence reads TGTGCCAGCAGTCCGGGCAGGGTGGACGAGACCCAGTACTTC. Its amino acids are CASSPGRVDETQYF.